Listed below are T cell receptor beta chains from one sample, sequenced in a study of beta chain features in type 1 diabetes. Measured with immunoSEQ multiplex PCR; TCRdb has only the in-frame clones, and not every one. The profile shows around 310,000 clones, roughly 14% of them singletons. Material: naive CD4+ T cells from blood. The receptors originated from a woman between 18 and 29 years old with type 1 diabetes. The CDR3 runs from the conserved cysteine through the conserved F or W. Fields, in order: V gene, D gene, CDR3 length, J gene, clone size, CDR3 DNA, CDR3 protein. A D gene is named only where the DNA matches it firmly. Expanded clones get a size class; other rows say once, few or many, or leave the size out.

TRBV15	-	16	TRBJ2-7	-	TGTGCCACCAGCAGAGACCAAAGGGGCCTGGCCTACGAGCAGTACTTC	CATSRDQRGLAYEQYF
TRBV29-1	-	12	TRBJ2-1	few	TGCAGCGTCGGGAATAGCGGCAATGAGCAGTTCTTC	CSVGNSGNEQFF
TRBV29-1	-	11	TRBJ2-1	-	TGCAGCGTTGGGCCTTACAATGAGCAGTTCTTC	CSVGPYNEQFF
TRBV4-3	-	17	TRBJ2-2	few	TGCGCCAGCAGCCAGAAGTGGGGGCCCACATTCACCGGGGAGCTGTTTTTT	CASSQKWGPTFTGELFF
TRBV5-4	TRBD1	17	TRBJ2-1	few	TGTGCCAGCAGCTTGGCCGGGTACAGGGACAGGAAAAATGAGCAGTTCTTC	CASSLAGYRDRKNEQFF
TRBV19	TRBD2	18	TRBJ2-4	few	TGTGCCAGTAGGGATTTGCTAGCGGGAGGTCTAGCCAAAAACATTCAGTACTTC	CASRDLLAGGLAKNIQYF
TRBV15	-	12	TRBJ1-1	-	TGTGCCACCAGCAGAGCCGGGACTTGGGCTTTCTTT	CATSRAGTWAFF
TRBV7-8	TRBD1	13	TRBJ1-5	few	TGTGCCAGCAGAGGGACAGGGGATCAGCCCCAGCATTTT	CASRGTGDQPQHF
TRBV18	-	14	TRBJ2-7	-	TGTGCCAGCTCACATAAAGACAGATTCTACGAGCAGTACTTC	CASSHKDRFYEQYF
TRBV30	TRBD2	20	TRBJ2-3	-	TGTGCCTGGAGTGTCGGGCTAGCGGGAGGGCGATCGCTCGGCACAGATACGCAGTATTTT	CAWSVGLAGGRSLGTDTQYF
TRBV29-1	-	12	TRBJ1-5	-	TGCAGCGTTGAAGATCGGGGGCAGCCCCAGCATTTT	CSVEDRGQPQHF
TRBV7-2	TRBD2	13	TRBJ2-5	few	TGTGCCAGCAGTTACGAGCGGGAGGAGACCCAGTACTTC	CASSYEREETQYF
TRBV28	TRBD2	14	TRBJ2-3	few	TGTGCCAGCAGTTCCCCGGGAGGGTGGGATACGCAGTATTTT	CASSSPGGWDTQYF
TRBV30	TRBD2	14	TRBJ2-7	-	TGTGCCTGGAGTGAGGCGGGAGTCCCCTACGAGCAGTACTTC	CAWSEAGVPYEQYF
TRBV10-1	-	13	TRBJ2-7	few	TGCGCCAGCAGATTGTCCAGAAAGTACGAGCAGTACTTC	CASRLSRKYEQYF
TRBV28	-	15	TRBJ2-2	-	TGTGCCAGCAGCCCGGGACACTTAAACACCGGGGAGCTGTTTTTT	CASSPGHLNTGELFF
TRBV7-3	TRBD2	15	TRBJ2-7	-	TGTGCCAGCAGCTTAGGACTAGCGGGCAACTACGAGCAGTACTTC	CASSLGLAGNYEQYF
TRBV9	TRBD2	18	TRBJ2-2	few	TGTGCCAGCAGCGTAGGGACTAGCGGGTCCGGGGACACCGGGGAGCTGTTTTTT	CASSVGTSGSGDTGELFF
TRBV5-1	TRBD1	15	TRBJ1-4	few	TGCGCCAGCAGCTCCCAGGGGGCCAAGGATGAAAAACTGTTTTTT	CASSSQGAKDEKLFF
TRBV5-1	TRBD2	16	TRBJ2-1	-	TGCGCCAGCAGCTTTGCCGGACTAGCGGGAAGTAATGAGCAGTTCTTC	CASSFAGLAGSNEQFF
TRBV5-1	-	14	TRBJ2-1	-	TGCGCCAGCAGCTCCCCCGGGGCCTACAATGAGCAGTTCTTC	CASSSPGAYNEQFF
TRBV7-2	-	13	TRBJ2-1	few	TGTGCCAGCAGCTTAGGACTGGTCAATGAGCAGTTCTTC	CASSLGLVNEQFF
TRBV7-2	-	15	TRBJ2-1	-	TGTGCCAGCAGCTTAGCGGTACTTGGAGGCAATGAGCAGTTCTTC	CASSLAVLGGNEQFF
TRBV19	TRBD2	17	TRBJ2-1	few	TGTGCCAGTAAGAGCGGGAGATATTGGGGCTCCTACAATGAGCAGTTCTTC	CASKSGRYWGSYNEQFF
TRBV5-4	TRBD1	16	TRBJ2-1	few	TGTGCCAGCAGCTTGGGAGGGACAGGGGTTTTAGGTGAGCAGTTCTTC	CASSLGGTGVLGEQFF
TRBV2	-	13	TRBJ1-2	few	TGTGCCAGCAGTTCCGAGGAGCGTTATGGCTACACCTTC	CASSSEERYGYTF